The 2 T cell receptor beta chains below come from one sample, sequenced in a study of identical twins. MiXCR was run by TCRdb on the 5' RACE reads, yielding one entry per CDR3 protein. The sample gives 700,000 to 950,000 distinct CDR3 sequences, 9% to 15% of which show up once; 1.5% to 2% is in the top ten. The sample also formed part of further work on yellow fever vaccine responses in identical twins.

Sequenced input: PBMCs. These receptors came from a young woman in good health.

This clonotype was seen more than once but under ten times. This chain joins TRBV29-1 and TRBJ2-4; D remains unclear. Trimming cost V 5 bases and J 7 bases, with 18 bases left between them. This CDR3 spans 14 amino acids. Per the germline V gene, CDR1 is SQVTM and CDR2 is ANQGSEA. CDR3 protein: CSVKTPPRLNIQYF. The CDR3 region has the DNA TGCAGCGTTAAGACACCCCCGCGGCTCAACATTCAGTACTTC. Supplemented by reference TRBV29-1 and TRBJ2-4, the full variable domain reads SAVISQKPSRDICQRGTSLTIQCQVDSQVTMMFWYRQQPGQSLTLIATANQGSEATYESGFVIDKFPISRPNLTFSTLTVSNMSPEDSSIYLCSVKTPPRLNIQYFGAGTRLSVL.

This clonotype was detected many times. The chain is built from TRBV15 and TRBJ2-5; D is ambiguous. The CDR3 is made up of 17 amino acids. Deletions cut 0 bases from V and 2 bases from J, with 16 bases between. Germline CDR1 is LNHNV and CDR2 is YYDKDF (reference sequence). CDR3 coding DNA: TGTGCCACCAGCAGAGACTGGTGGGCGATGAAACAAGAGACCCAGTACTTC. This gives the protein CATSRDWWAMKQETQYF.